One sample yielded the 12 T cell receptor beta chains listed below, sequenced in a study of regulatory T cells in long-lasting Graves disease. Time point meaning: newly diagnosed GD, antithyroid drugs for less than 3 months. PBMC RNA served as the TCR library source. According to the study, TCR beta libraries were built with iRepertoire HTBI primers and CDR3-region Arm-PCR. TCRdb passed the multiplex PCR reads through MiXCR, listing each CDR3 protein once. This table has 550,000 to 600,000 distinct CDR3 sequences, roughly 15% appearing once. The data also belong to a second study, concerning T cells in Graves' hyperthyroidism and ophthalmopathy.

Specimen: peripheral blood mononuclear cells (PBMCs), collected at new diagnosis, from a patient treated with antithyroid drugs. These receptor sequences come from a man between 18 and 35 years old with Graves disease.

This rearrangement joins TRBV6-9 to TRBJ2-7; D remains unclear. The CDR3 consists of 16 residues. Germline V gene lookup returns CDR1 MNHGY and CDR2 SVAAGI. V lost 4 bases and J 7 bases, leaving 23 bases between the germline ends. The CDR3 DNA reads TGTGCCAGCAGTTTGATTCTAGACTCAGATCGAGGAGAGCAGTACTTC. Residues: CASSLILDSDRGEQYF.

This clonotype has just one count. Given a much more abundant clone one base away, this may be a read error. The chain joins TRBV27 to TRBJ1-5; 10 positions match TRBD1. The germline CDR1 and CDR2 sequences are MNHEY and SMNVEV (reference sequence). This CDR3 has 14 residues. This CDR3 is CASRTGGGNQPQRF. CDR3 sequence (DNA): TGTGCCAGCAGGACAGGGGGCGGCAATCAGCCCCAGCGTTTT.

This clonotype appeared a few times. This sequence joins TRBV7-2 and TRBJ1-5, with D unresolved. V lost 7 bases, J lost 6 bases, and 19 bases lay in between. Germline CDR1 SGHTA, CDR2 FQGNSA. The CDR3 loop spans 15 amino acids. CDR3 in amino acids: CASTNGPTTGQPQHF. CDR3 bases: TGTGCCAGCACCAACGGCCCCACGACGGGTCAGCCCCAGCATTTT.

The V call is TRBV28, the J call TRBJ2-1; 12 bases are a match to TRBD2. After removal of 5 bases from V and 6 bases from J, the junction contained 11 bases not matched to a gene. The CDR3 is 17 amino acids. Germline values: CDR1 MDHEN, CDR2 SYDVKM. The CDR3: CASSTRLAGELCNEQFF. In nucleotides, the CDR3 is TGTGCCAGCAGTACCCGACTAGCGGGAGAACTCTGCAATGAGCAGTTCTTC.

In this sample, this clonotype turned up many times. The chain employs TRBV2 and TRBJ2-7; D is unclear. Germline-derived CDR1 and CDR2 are SNHLY and FYNNEI. The CDR3 extends over 15 amino acids. V lost 3 bases, J lost 0 bases, and 12 bases lay in between. In nucleotides, the CDR3 is TGTGCCAGCAGTGAGGGCAGGCCTAGCTCCTACGAGCAGTACTTC. Its protein is CASSEGRPSSYEQYF.

Many counts were recorded for this clonotype. The rearrangement joins TRBV30 to TRBJ2-3, with 13 bases that match TRBD2. CDR3 size: 13 residues. Unmatched junction bases numbered 5, after V lost 4 bases and J lost 10 bases. In germline, CDR1 is GTSNPN, CDR2 SVGIG (reference sequence). CDR3 in DNA: TGTGCCTGGAACCAGGGACTAGCGGGATCGCAGTATTTT. The encoded protein is CAWNQGLAGSQYF.

CDR3 DNA sequence: TGTGCCAGCAGTCATAGCGGGAGAGGGGAGACCCAGTACTTC. It translates to CASSHSGRGETQYF. The chain uses TRBV27 and TRBJ2-5; 9 nucleotides line up with TRBD2. Looked up from germline, CDR1 is MNHEY and CDR2 is SMNVEV (reference sequence). There are 14 residues in the CDR3. V lost 5 bases, J lost 5 bases, and 6 bases stayed unmatched.

The sample holds many counts of this clonotype. J is TRBJ2-7 and V is TRBV28; 7 bases align to TRBD1. In germline, CDR1 is MDHEN, CDR2 SYDVKM. The CDR3 is made up of 17 amino acids. Germline trimming cut 4 bases from V and 3 bases from J; bases unmatched to any gene: 15. The CDR3 DNA reads TGTGCCAGCAGTTGGGATTTAACAGGGGACCTCCACTACGAGCAGTACTTC. It encodes CASSWDLTGDLHYEQYF.

The V call is TRBV5-1, the J call TRBJ1-2; 8 positions match TRBD1. The V segment lost 2 bases and the J segment 2 bases; nucleotides outside the gene matches: 14. The CDR3 consists of 18 residues. Germline CDR1 SGHRS, CDR2 YFSETQ. The CDR3 protein is CASSLRRPPGQGNYGYTF. The CDR3 DNA reads as TGCGCCAGCAGCTTACGAAGACCACCAGGACAGGGAAACTATGGCTACACCTTC. The whole variable domain, remainder taken from reference TRBV5-1 and TRBJ1-2, is KAGVTQTPRYLIKTRGQQVTLSCSPISGHRSVSWYQQTPGQGLQFLFEYFSETQRNKGNFPGRFSGRQFSNSRSEMNVSTLELGDSALYLCASSLRRPPGQGNYGYTFGSGTRLTVV.

This clonotype has only a few counts. DNA of the CDR3: TGTGCCAGCAGCTTCACCCTCGGGAGCAGAGAGACCCAGTACTTC. Amino acid sequence: CASSFTLGSRETQYF. V usage is TRBV11-2 and J usage is TRBJ2-5; TRBD2 might be the D (6 bases). Germline loops: CDR1 SGHAT, CDR2 FQNNGV. The length of the CDR3 is 15 residues. Trimming pared 3 bases from V and 4 bases from J, leaving 15 bases between.

This clonotype has only a few counts. This chain uses TRBV9 with TRBJ2-7, with 7 positions matching TRBD1. With V trimmed by 2 bases and J by 3 bases, 8 bases remained unmatched. This CDR3 contains 15 residues. The germline V gene encodes CDR1 SGDLS and CDR2 YYNGEE. CDR3 in amino acids: CASSVAGGQIYEQYF. As DNA, the CDR3 is TGTGCCAGCAGCGTGGCAGGGGGTCAGATCTACGAGCAGTACTTC.

The CDR3 protein is CASSLTTSTYEQYF. Here the CDR3 DNA reads TGTGCCAGCAGCCTGACGACTAGCACCTACGAGCAGTACTTC. The V call is TRBV3-1, the J call TRBJ2-7, with 7 nucleotides matching TRBD2. The germline V gene encodes CDR1 LGHDT and CDR2 YNNKEL (reference sequence). The junction had 5 bases not matched to a gene; V was cut back by 4 bases and J by 2 bases. The CDR3 loop spans 14 amino acids.